These T cell receptor beta chains were read from a single sample in a study of glioma-infiltrating T cells after dendritic cell vaccination. Data came from immunoSEQ multiplex PCR; TCRdb stores just in-frame clones and leaves some out. This sample has 50,000 to 80,000 clones, with more than 75% found just once. The sequencing here drew on blood, taken before dendritic cell vaccination. These receptors all stem from a human donor with glioblastoma. CDR3s include the opening cysteine and the closing phenylalanine or tryptophan. A D gene is named only where the DNA matches it firmly. Size is stated for part of the rows, as once, few or many counts, or as a class when the clone is expanded.

clone size	V gene	D gene	J gene	CDR3 protein	CDR3 DNA
once	TRBV6-1	.	TRBJ2-7	CASSETGHEQYF	TGTGCCAGCAGTGAAACAGGGCACGAGCAGTACTTC
few	TRBV18	.	TRBJ1-1	CASSSGRQGEAFF	TGTGCCAGCTCATCAGGCAGGCAAGGAGAAGCTTTCTTT
.	TRBV4-2	TRBD2	TRBJ2-3	CASSQAGLAGLGDTQYF	TGTGCCAGCAGCCAAGCCGGACTAGCGGGGTTAGGAGATACGCAGTATTTT
.	TRBV5-8	.	TRBJ2-5	CASSLVAVQETQYF	TGTGCCAGCAGCCTGGTGGCAGTTCAAGAGACCCAGTACTTC
.	TRBV7-9	.	TRBJ1-2	CASSLGGYYGYTF	TGTGCCAGCAGCTTAGGCGGGTATTATGGCTACACCTTC
.	TRBV29-1	.	TRBJ1-1	CSGKEGSTEAFF	TGCAGCGGAAAGGAAGGGAGCACTGAAGCTTTCTTT
.	TRBV5-6	.	TRBJ2-7	CASSQEASFYEQYF	TGTGCCAGCAGCCAGGAGGCCTCCTTCTACGAGCAGTACTTC
.	TRBV6-6	.	TRBJ2-1	CASSFSALRLWNEQFF	TGTGCCAGCAGTTTTTCTGCGTTACGGTTGTGGAATGAGCAGTTCTTC
.	TRBV7-2	TRBD2	TRBJ2-5	CASTPRGGRETQYF	TGTGCCAGCACCCCTCGGGGGGGCCGGGAGACCCAGTACTTC
.	TRBV6-5	.	TRBJ1-1	CASSYKGVITEAFF	TGTGCCAGCAGTTATAAGGGGGTGATCACTGAAGCTTTCTTT
.	TRBV15	.	TRBJ2-5	CATSRDREETQYF	TGTGCCACCAGCAGAGACAGGGAAGAGACCCAGTACTTC
.	TRBV6-1	TRBD2	TRBJ2-5	CASGTSGGETQYF	TGTGCCAGCGGGACTAGCGGGGGAGAGACCCAGTACTTC
.	TRBV5-8	TRBD1	TRBJ1-6	CASSLRKSGQSSYNSPLHF	TGTGCCAGCAGCCTTCGAAAGTCGGGACAGAGCTCCTATAATTCACCCCTCCACTTT
.	TRBV7-2	.	TRBJ2-5	CASSSPGVWETQYF	TGTGCCAGCAGTTCCCCGGGGGTATGGGAGACCCAGTACTTC
.	TRBV19	TRBD1	TRBJ1-6	CASSIDRGNNSPLHF	TGTGCCAGTAGTATCGACAGGGGAAATAATTCACCCCTCCACTTT
.	TRBV2	TRBD1	TRBJ2-5	CANNLGGAGETQYF	TGTGCCAACAATTTAGGGGGCGCAGGGGAGACCCAGTACTTC
.	TRBV18	TRBD2	TRBJ2-1	CASSPTSGGAIEQFF	TGTGCCAGCTCACCAACTAGCGGGGGGGCCATTGAGCAGTTCTTC
once	TRBV2	.	TRBJ2-3	CASNLDRLTDTQYF	TGTGCCAGCAACCTAGACAGGTTGACCGATACGCAGTATTTT
.	TRBV28	TRBD1	TRBJ2-2	CASSPPRGTGGAGELFF	TGTGCCAGCAGTCCACCCCGTGGGACAGGGGGCGCCGGGGAGCTGTTTTTT
.	TRBV19	.	TRBJ1-1	CASSIGGARNTEAFF	TGTGCCAGTAGTATTGGGGGGGCGCGGAACACTGAAGCTTTCTTT
.	TRBV4-2	TRBD1	TRBJ2-7	CASSHGTGNAYEQYF	TGTGCCAGCAGCCACGGGACAGGGAATGCGTACGAGCAGTACTTC
.	TRBV28	.	TRBJ2-2	CASSLGYRGGELFF	TGTGCCAGCAGTTTAGGGTATAGGGGCGGGGAGCTGTTTTTT
.	TRBV10-1	TRBD2	TRBJ2-5	CASSTGTSGTQYF	TGCGCCAGCTCTACCGGGACTAGCGGGACCCAGTACTTC
.	TRBV7-8	.	TRBJ1-1	CASSLRAGPVNTEAFF	TGTGCCAGCAGCTTACGGGCGGGGCCGGTGAACACTGAAGCTTTCTTT
.	TRBV15	.	TRBJ2-1	CATSRDRANEQFF	TGTGCCACCAGCAGAGACAGGGCCAATGAGCAGTTCTTC
.	TRBV9	TRBD1	TRBJ1-4	CASSGSYRQGSNEKLFF	TGTGCCAGCAGCGGATCCTACCGACAGGGGTCAAATGAAAAACTGTTTTTT
.	TRBV5-1	TRBD2	TRBJ2-3	CASSSGISGGTDTQYF	TGCGCCAGCAGCTCGGGGATTAGCGGGGGCACAGATACGCAGTATTTT
.	TRBV5-1	.	TRBJ2-7	CASSTDSLSYEQYF	TGCGCCAGCAGCACAGACAGCCTCTCCTACGAGCAGTACTTC
.	TRBV11-2	TRBD1	TRBJ1-4	CASSLGQGNGKLFF	TGTGCCAGCAGCTTAGGACAGGGCAATGGAAAACTGTTTTTT
.	TRBV2	TRBD1	TRBJ1-5	CASSVDRVNQPQHF	TGTGCCAGCAGTGTGGACAGGGTAAATCAGCCCCAGCATTTT
.	TRBV7-9	.	TRBJ2-5	CASSREETQYF	TGTGCCAGCAGCCGGGAAGAGACCCAGTACTTC
few	TRBV14	TRBD1	TRBJ1-4	CASRLGTGGNEKLFF	TGTGCCAGCAGACTCGGGACAGGTGGAAATGAAAAACTGTTTTTT
.	TRBV5-1	.	TRBJ2-5	CASSHGLLQETQYF	TGCGCCAGCAGCCACGGACTGCTACAAGAGACCCAGTACTTC
.	TRBV6-4	TRBD2	TRBJ2-1	CASSSSGGFEQFF	TGTGCCAGCAGTTCTAGCGGGGGGTTTGAGCAGTTCTTC
.	TRBV7-6	.	TRBJ2-7	CASSLSPRGSYEQYF	TGTGCCAGCAGCTTATCTCCCAGGGGCTCCTACGAGCAGTACTTC
.	TRBV18	TRBD1	TRBJ2-7	CASSWTGSSYEQYF	TGTGCCAGCTCATGGACAGGGAGCTCCTACGAGCAGTACTTC
.	TRBV7-2	TRBD2	TRBJ2-5	CASSLKRGGRETQYF	TGTGCCAGCAGCTTAAAGCGGGGGGGCCGAGAGACCCAGTACTTC
once	TRBV19	.	TRBJ1-2	CASSPISQAGYTF	TGTGCCAGTAGCCCTATCTCTCAGGCTGGCTACACCTTC
.	TRBV5-8	.	TRBJ1-2	CASSLVQVYGYTF	TGTGCCAGCAGCTTGGTACAGGTCTATGGCTACACCTTC
.	TRBV15	TRBD1	TRBJ1-5	CATSGTGYNQPQHF	TGTGCCACCTCCGGGACAGGCTACAATCAGCCCCAGCATTTT
few	TRBV4-1	.	TRBJ1-4	CASSQDPNRVNGEKLFF	TGCGCCAGCAGCCAAGATCCGAACAGGGTAAATGGGGAAAAACTGTTTTTT
.	TRBV9	TRBD1	TRBJ2-7	CASSGTGVYEQYF	TGTGCCAGCAGCGGGACAGGGGTGTACGAGCAGTACTTC
.	TRBV5-1	.	TRBJ1-4	CASSLQSPTNEKLFF	TGCGCCAGCAGCCTCCAGTCGCCCACTAATGAAAAACTGTTTTTT
.	TRBV5-1	TRBD1	TRBJ2-3	CASSLGGRGPSDTQYF	TGCGCCAGCAGCTTGGGTGGCAGGGGGCCATCAGATACGCAGTATTTT
few	TRBV10-3	TRBD2	TRBJ2-7	CAIRRTSGGYEQYF	TGTGCCATCAGGCGGACTAGCGGGGGTTACGAGCAGTACTTC
.	TRBV20-1	TRBD1	TRBJ2-7	CRGGDREEQYF	TGCAGGGGGGGGGACAGGGAAGAGCAGTACTTC
once	TRBV7-2	.	TRBJ2-2	CASSFPGVTGELFF	TGTGCCAGCAGCTTTCCCGGGGTTACCGGGGAGCTGTTTTTT
.	TRBV4-1	TRBD1	TRBJ1-2	CASSQDGFSDRVYGYTF	TGCGCCAGCAGCCAAGATGGATTTTCCGACAGGGTTTATGGCTACACCTTC
.	TRBV5-1	TRBD1	TRBJ2-5	CASSLEGGKETQYF	TGCGCCAGCAGCTTGGAAGGGGGCAAAGAGACCCAGTACTTC
.	TRBV15	.	TRBJ2-3	CATSTGTSTDTQYF	TGTGCCACCAGCACCGGGACTAGCACAGATACGCAGTATTTT
.	TRBV7-7	.	TRBJ1-5	CASSLEPVAYNQPQHF	TGTGCTAGCAGCTTAGAACCTGTTGCCTACAATCAGCCCCAGCATTTT
.	TRBV6-6	TRBD1	TRBJ1-5	CASSSSGGPQPQHF	TGTGCCAGCAGTTCTTCAGGGGGCCCCCAGCCCCAGCATTTT
.	TRBV11-2	.	TRBJ1-1	CASSPYTPTFGNTEAFF	TGTGCCAGCAGCCCTTATACGCCCACGTTCGGTAACACTGAAGCTTTCTTT
.	TRBV5-6	.	TRBJ1-2	CASSLSLGRDGYTF	TGTGCCAGCAGCTTGTCCCTCGGGAGAGATGGCTACACCTTC